These 5 T cell receptor beta chains were sequenced from one sample in a study of blood T cell repertoires in COVID-19. Sequenced by immunoSEQ multiplex PCR; TCRdb stores in-frame clones only, minus some. Of 200,000 to 250,000 clones detected, roughly nine tenths appear once; the ten largest clones hold roughly 2.4%. The material sequenced was peripheral blood. All receptors come from a woman aged 45-65 years with acute or convalescent COVID-19.

This rearrangement joins TRBV7-2 to TRBJ1-2, with 9 bases fitting TRBD1. Germline-derived CDR1 and CDR2 are SGHTA and FQGNSA. Losses at the gene ends were 4 bases for V and 8 bases for J; bases not matched to a gene: 11. The CDR3 has 15 amino acids. CDR3 in DNA: TGTGCCAGCAGCTCGCACAGGGGGCGGTCTTGGGGCTACACCTTC. Translated, it gives CASSSHRGRSWGYTF.

The chain couples TRBV27 to TRBJ2-7; the match to TRBD1 covers 8 bases. CDR1 and CDR2 (germline): MNHEY, SMNVEV (reference sequence). J lost 6 bases, V lost 4 bases, and 14 bases had no gene match. This CDR3 region has 16 residues. The CDR3 DNA sequence: TGTGCCAGCAGTTCCCCCCGGGCAGGGGGCGCGGGCGAGCAGTACTTC. Its translation is CASSSPRAGGAGEQYF.

The chain recombines TRBV5-8 with TRBJ2-3, with TRBD2 matching over 10 bases. Germline V gene lookup returns CDR1 SGHTS and CDR2 YDEGEE. V gave up 4 bases and J gave up 1 base; unmatched junction bases: 6. CDR3 length equals 16 residues. The chain's CDR3 is CASSTWTSGGTDTQYF. CDR3 in DNA: TGTGCCAGCAGCACCTGGACTAGCGGAGGCACAGATACGCAGTATTTT.

In its sample, this clone was seen once. V is TRBV7-7 and J is TRBJ2-5, with a weak D call TRBD2 (6 bases). V gave up 5 bases and J gave up 1 base, with 14 bases separating them. This CDR3 is built from 15 residues. Germline V gene lookup returns CDR1 SSHAT and CDR2 FNYEAQ (reference sequence). The CDR3 DNA is TGTGCCAGCAGCCCGGGACTTTCTCCCCAAGAGACCCAGTACTTC. Protein sequence: CASSPGLSPQETQYF.

This clone has just one count. This chain connects TRBV18 to TRBJ2-7, with 7 bases fitting TRBD2. V lost 3 bases, J lost 3 bases, and 8 bases stayed unmatched. This CDR3 region has 15 residues. CDR1 is KGHSH and CDR2 is LQKENI in the germline V gene. The chain's CDR3 is CASSPSLAELYEQYF. The CDR3 DNA is TGTGCCAGCTCACCGAGTCTAGCGGAACTCTACGAGCAGTACTTC.